The 19 T cell receptor beta chains below all came from one sample that was sequenced in a study of T cell clonality in common variable immunodeficiency. Findings and caveats of the study: Fewer deletions and N-nucleotide insertions were reportedly seen in common variable immunodeficiency TCR beta sequences.

What these receptors recognize is not known. Some clones are missing from TCRdb's copy, which holds only in-frame ones; the method was immunoSEQ multiplex PCR. Singletons are absent from the sample, which has 10,000 to 13,000 clones. Specimen: peripheral blood mononuclear cells. Receptor source: a human donor with common variable immunodeficiency.

Of note for this clone: Read coverage stops 3 residues before the CDR3 terminus; the germline J gene supplies the remainder. V and J are TRBV18 and TRBJ1-6, with TRBD1 as a possible D gene (6 bases). The V gene lost 3 bases and the J gene lost 0 bases, with 18 bases spanning the gap. There are 19 residues in the CDR3. Germline-derived CDR1 and CDR2 are KGHSH and LQKENI. This chain's CDR3 is CASSPMPGDGSSYNSPLHF. CDR3 DNA (partial): TGTGCCAGCTCACCGATGCCAGGGGATGGTAGCTCCTATAATTCACCC.

This clone has a handful of counts. Sequencing ends 3 residues short of the CDR3 end; the germline J gene provides the rest. The chain links TRBV30 to TRBJ2-7; D is unclear. The CDR3 runs 15 residues. Germline-derived CDR1 and CDR2 are GTSNPN and SVGIG (reference sequence). The V end was cut by 2 bases, the J end by 2 bases, with 16 bases between. Partial CDR3 DNA: TGTGCCTGGAGTTTCACAAGGCAGACAACCTACGAG. It codes for CAWSFTRQTTYE. The entire CDR3 protein reads CAWSFTRQTTYEQYF.

Notes on this clone: The CDR3 end lies 3 residues beyond the end of the read and is filled in from the germline J gene. The chain employs TRBV7-3 and TRBJ2-3, with D unresolved. This CDR3 is built from 15 residues. The V end was cut by 1 base, the J end by 4 bases, with 12 bases between. Germline V lookup: CDR1 SGHTA, CDR2 FQGTGA. The sequenced part of the CDR3 DNA is TGTGCCAGCAGCTTAATAGGGCAAGGTCCAGATACG. This sequence encodes CASSLIGQGPDT. The whole CDR3 protein is CASSLIGQGPDTQYF.

This clone showed up just a few times. The DNA ends 3 residues before the CDR3 does, and the rest of the CDR3 is filled in from the germline J gene. The chain combines TRBV30 with TRBJ2-1; 8 positions agree with TRBD2. CDR3 length: 13 amino acids. Unmatched junction bases numbered 5, after V lost 2 bases and J lost 8 bases. Germline-derived CDR1 and CDR2 are GTSNPN and SVGIG (reference sequence). The sequenced CDR3 bases are TGTGCCTGGAGTTCAAGCGGGAGAGATGAG. Its protein is CAWSSSGRDE. The full CDR3 reads CAWSSSGRDEQFF.

This clone was found a few times. The sequenced fragment ends 3 residues before the CDR3 boundary, so the rest is inferred from the germline J gene. The genes are TRBV7-8 and TRBJ2-5; 9 bases agree with TRBD1. CDR1 and CDR2 from the germline V gene are SGHVS and FQNEAQ. This CDR3 is built from 16 residues. The ends lost 1 base at V and 5 bases at J; junction bases unmatched: 8. CDR3 sequence reads: CASSLEAGQGSETQYF. The CDR3 bases that were read are TGTGCCAGCAGCTTAGAGGCGGGACAGGGATCGGAGACC.

A note on this clone: The read ends 3 residues early relative to the CDR3; the germline J gene fills the gap. This chain connects TRBV19 to TRBJ1-5, with a weak D call TRBD1 (6 bases). This CDR3 contains 14 residues. Germline V gene data show CDR1 as LNHDA and CDR2 as SQIVND (reference sequence). Trimming cost V 6 bases and J 3 bases, with 12 bases left between them. The sequenced part of the CDR3 DNA is TGTGCCAGTAGGAGGGGACAAAACAATCAGCCC. Its protein is CASRRGQNNQP. The CDR3, in full, reads CASRRGQNNQPQHF.

With respect to this clone: Sequencing ends 3 residues short of the CDR3 end; the germline J gene provides the rest. The gene calls are TRBV19 and TRBJ1-2; the match to TRBD1 covers 7 bases. The CDR3 runs 15 residues. The germline V gene has CDR1 LNHDA and CDR2 SQIVND (reference sequence). The junction had 6 bases not matched to a gene; V was cut back by 3 bases and J by 2 bases. This CDR3 is CASSMGEGANYGYTF. CDR3 DNA, as far as it was read: TGTGCCAGTAGTATGGGTGAGGGGGCGAACTATGGC.

In its sample, this clone was seen a few times. The DNA ends 3 residues before the CDR3 does, and the rest of the CDR3 is filled in from the germline J gene. The chain employs TRBV7-2 and TRBJ2-3, with D unresolved. Trimming took 6 bases from V and 2 from J, leaving 9 bases between them. Germline V CDR1 and CDR2: SGHTA, FQGNSA. The CDR3 loop spans 13 amino acids. CDR3 DNA, as far as it was read: TGTGCCAGCAGACTAAAGCCCACAGATACG. Translating it yields CASRLKPTDT. The full CDR3 reads CASRLKPTDTQYF.

The DNA read from the CDR3 is TGTGCCTGGAGGGGCAGGGGCTCTCCTGGAAACACC. This encodes CAWRGRGSPGNT. The full CDR3 reads CAWRGRGSPGNTIYF. V is TRBV30 and J is TRBJ1-3; possibly TRBD1 for D (6 bases). Sequencing ends 3 residues short of the CDR3 end; the germline J gene provides the rest. Trimming removed 3 bases from V and 2 bases from J, with 14 bases in between. Germline CDR1 reads GTSNPN; CDR2 reads SVGIG (reference sequence). The CDR3 is 15 residues long.

Regarding this clone: The CDR3 goes on 3 residues after the read ends, and that part is filled in from the germline J gene. This chain joins TRBV2 and TRBJ1-5; possible D gene TRBD1, 6 bases. V shed 5 bases and J shed 0 bases, with 11 bases lying between them. The CDR3 runs to 15 residues. Germline-derived CDR1 and CDR2 are SNHLY and FYNNEI. This CDR3 reads CASSRDTYSNQPQHF. The sequenced part of the CDR3 DNA is TGTGCCAGCAGTCGGGACACTTATAGCAATCAGCCC.

As concerns this clone: From the germline J gene comes the end of the CDR3, since the read stops 3 residues before it. The chain uses TRBV7-3 and TRBJ2-4; a weak D match, TRBD1 (6 bases). The CDR3 loop spans 15 amino acids. Germline V gene data show CDR1 as SGHTA and CDR2 as FQGTGA. V lost 5 bases and J lost 6, with 17 bases in between. CDR3 sequence: CASSLRGGAGNIQYF. Incomplete CDR3 DNA: TGTGCCAGCAGCCTCCGTGGGGGCGCGGGAAACATT.

A remark on this clone: The observed sequence ends 3 residues before the CDR3 terminus, with the missing tail filled in from the germline J gene. The rearrangement joins TRBV30 to TRBJ2-7; possible D gene TRBD1, 6 bases. The CDR3 runs 16 residues. From germline, CDR1 is GTSNPN and CDR2 SVGIG (reference sequence). Trimming pared 1 base from V and 0 bases from J, leaving 16 bases between. Incomplete CDR3 DNA: TGTGCCTGGAGTGCGCCCAGGGGCGGGTACTCCTACGAG. Its protein product is CAWSAPRGGYSYE. The CDR3 reads in full as CAWSAPRGGYSYEQYF. Drawing the rest from reference TRBV30 and TRBJ2-7, the complete variable domain is SQTIHQWPATLVQPVGSPLSLECTVEGTSNPNLYWYRQAAGRGLQLLFYSVGIGQISSEVPQNLSASRPQDRQFILSSKKLLLSDSGFYLCAWSAPRGGYSYEQYFGPGTRLTVT.

This clone came up a few times. The read halts 3 residues ahead of the CDR3 end, with the missing end drawn from the germline J gene. The gene calls are TRBV7-3 and TRBJ2-7; maybe TRBD1 (5 bases). Trimming removed 5 bases from V and 0 bases from J, with 17 bases in between. Looked up from germline, CDR1 is SGHTA and CDR2 is FQGTGA. The CDR3 extends over 16 amino acids. CDR3 residues: CASSRRQGRVSYEQYF. Incomplete CDR3 DNA: TGTGCCAGCAGCCGACGGCAGGGAAGGGTCTCCTACGAG.

This clone was counted a few times. Read data end 3 residues before the CDR3 end; the end is taken from the germline J gene. The chain couples TRBV18 to TRBJ2-3; 13 nucleotides align to TRBD2. The length of the CDR3 is 17 residues. Unmatched junction bases numbered 4, after V lost 0 bases and J lost 4 bases. Germline CDR1 is KGHSH and CDR2 is LQKENI. The CDR3 protein is CASSPPGLAGLSDTQYF. CDR3 DNA (partial): TGTGCCAGCTCACCACCGGGACTAGCGGGACTTTCAGATACG.

As regards this clone: Read coverage stops 3 residues before the CDR3 terminus; the germline J gene supplies the remainder. The sample has other DNA sequences that encode this CDR3 too. V gene TRBV18 combines with J gene TRBJ2-2, with a possible D match to TRBD1 (5 bases). Trimming took off 4 bases at V and 8 bases at J, with 20 bases between the two ends. The CDR3 is made up of 16 amino acids. The germline gives CDR1 KGHSH, CDR2 LQKENI. Here the CDR3 reads CASSQTSGISPGELFF. The CDR3 DNA, read in part, is TGTGCCAGCTCACAAACGTCAGGGATCAGTCCGGGGGAG.

The table lists this clone with a few counts. Read coverage stops 3 residues before the CDR3 terminus; the germline J gene supplies the remainder. This rearrangement joins TRBV19 to TRBJ2-1, with 7 bases that match TRBD2. The CDR3 contains 15 residues. Trimming cost V 3 bases and J 2 bases; bases outside gene matches: 4. CDR1 and CDR2 from the germline V gene are LNHDA and SQIVND (reference sequence). CDR3 region: CASSMAGEPYNEQFF. CDR3 DNA, as far as it was read: TGTGCCAGTAGTATGGCGGGAGAACCCTACAATGAG.

The sample holds a few counts of this clone. The covered CDR3 bases are TGTGCCAGCAGATCTAGCGGAGTCACAGATACG. Its protein product is CASRSSGVTDT. The full CDR3 reads CASRSSGVTDTQYF. The chain joins TRBV7-2 to TRBJ2-3; 7 nucleotides line up with TRBD2. The sequence runs out 3 residues before the end of the CDR3; the remainder is reconstructed from the germline J gene. Germline values: CDR1 SGHTA, CDR2 FQGNSA. The CDR3 covers 14 residues. The trim removed 6 bases at V and 2 bases at J, leaving 5 bases unmatched. Full variable domain (rest looked up from reference TRBV7-2 and TRBJ2-3): GAGVSQSPSNKVTEKGKDVELRCDPISGHTALYWYRQSLGQGLEFLIYFQGNSAPDKSGLPSDRFSAERTGGSVSTLTIQRTQQEDSAVYLCASRSSGVTDTQYFGPGTRLTVL.

As to this clone: Relative to the germline gene, one junction end is altered; a read error may explain this. The read comes to an end 3 residues before the CDR3 does, leaving the germline J gene to fill in the end. The V gene is TRBV7-7, the J gene TRBJ2-7; possible D gene TRBD2, 6 bases. This CDR3 region has 13 residues. The V gene's germline CDR1 is SSHAT and CDR2 FNYEAQ (reference sequence). The CDR3 sequence is CASSLAETYEQYF. Incomplete CDR3 DNA: TGTGCTAGCAGCTTAGCGGAGACTTACGAG.

This clone was observed a few times. The observed sequence ends 3 residues before the CDR3 terminus, with the missing tail filled in from the germline J gene. The chain combines TRBV30 with TRBJ2-3; 11 bases are shared with TRBD2. This CDR3 spans 15 amino acids. Germline assignment: CDR1 GTSNPN and CDR2 SVGIG (reference sequence). V dropped 1 base and J dropped 2; count of bases not matched to a gene: 2. The sequenced part of the CDR3 DNA is TGTGCCTGGAGTGGACTAGCGGGATTCACAGATACG. Translated, it gives CAWSGLAGFTDT. The complete CDR3 reads CAWSGLAGFTDTQYF.